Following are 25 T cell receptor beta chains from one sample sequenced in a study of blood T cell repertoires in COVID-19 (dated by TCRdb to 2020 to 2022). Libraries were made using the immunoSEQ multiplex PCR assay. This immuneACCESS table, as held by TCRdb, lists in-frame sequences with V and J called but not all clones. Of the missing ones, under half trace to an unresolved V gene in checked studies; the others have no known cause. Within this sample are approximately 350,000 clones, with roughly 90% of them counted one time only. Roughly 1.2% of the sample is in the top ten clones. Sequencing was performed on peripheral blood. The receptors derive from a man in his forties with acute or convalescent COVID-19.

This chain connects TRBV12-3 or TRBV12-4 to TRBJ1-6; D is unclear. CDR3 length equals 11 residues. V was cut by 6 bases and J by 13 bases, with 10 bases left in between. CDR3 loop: CASSPGGPLHF. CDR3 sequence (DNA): TGTGCCAGCAGCCCCGGAGGGCCCCTCCACTTT.

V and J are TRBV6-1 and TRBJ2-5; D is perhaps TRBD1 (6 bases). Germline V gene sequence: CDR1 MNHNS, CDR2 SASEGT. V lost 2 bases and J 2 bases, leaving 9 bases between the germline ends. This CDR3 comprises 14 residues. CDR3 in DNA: TGTGCCAGCAGTGAAACCGGACAGCAAGAGACCCAGTACTTC. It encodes CASSETGQQETQYF.

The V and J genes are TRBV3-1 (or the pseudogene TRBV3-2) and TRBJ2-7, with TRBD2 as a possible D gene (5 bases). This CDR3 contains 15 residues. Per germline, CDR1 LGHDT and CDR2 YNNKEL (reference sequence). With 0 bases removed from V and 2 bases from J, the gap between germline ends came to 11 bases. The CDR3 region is CASSQDTTKTYEQYF. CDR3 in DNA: TGTGCCAGCAGCCAAGACACGACTAAAACCTACGAGCAGTACTTC.

The CDR3 coding sequence is TGTGCCAGGATAGGAGGGACCGCTGAAGCTTTCTTT. It specifies CARIGGTAEAFF. This rearrangement joins TRBV7-5 to TRBJ1-1. TRBV7-5 is marked as a pseudogene. This CDR3 region has 12 residues.

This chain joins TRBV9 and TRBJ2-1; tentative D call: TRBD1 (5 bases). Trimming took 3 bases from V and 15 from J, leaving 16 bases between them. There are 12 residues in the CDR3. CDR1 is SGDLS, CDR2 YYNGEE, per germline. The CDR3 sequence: CASSADGRVVFF. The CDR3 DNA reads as TGTGCCAGCAGCGCTGACGGCAGGGTGGTGTTCTTC.

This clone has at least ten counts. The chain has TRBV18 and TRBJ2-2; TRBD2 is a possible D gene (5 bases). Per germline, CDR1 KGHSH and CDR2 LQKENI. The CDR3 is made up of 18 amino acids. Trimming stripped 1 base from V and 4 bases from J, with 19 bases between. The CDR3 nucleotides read TGTGCCAGCTCACCACGAAGCGGTTCTCTGCTGGGCACCGGGGAGCTGTTTTTT. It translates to CASSPRSGSLLGTGELFF.

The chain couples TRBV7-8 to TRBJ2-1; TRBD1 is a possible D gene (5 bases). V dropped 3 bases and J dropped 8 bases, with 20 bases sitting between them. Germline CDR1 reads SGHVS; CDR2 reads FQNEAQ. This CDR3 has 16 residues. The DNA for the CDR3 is TGTGCCAGCAGCTTTAGAACTAAGGGAAGGGGCGATGAGCAGTTCTTC. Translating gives CASSFRTKGRGDEQFF.

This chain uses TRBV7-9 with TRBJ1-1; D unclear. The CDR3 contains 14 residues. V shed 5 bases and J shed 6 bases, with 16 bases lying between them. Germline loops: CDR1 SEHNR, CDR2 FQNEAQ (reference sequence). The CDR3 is CASSRTGGSPEAFF. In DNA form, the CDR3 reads TGTGCCAGCAGCCGGACGGGAGGTTCACCTGAAGCTTTCTTT.

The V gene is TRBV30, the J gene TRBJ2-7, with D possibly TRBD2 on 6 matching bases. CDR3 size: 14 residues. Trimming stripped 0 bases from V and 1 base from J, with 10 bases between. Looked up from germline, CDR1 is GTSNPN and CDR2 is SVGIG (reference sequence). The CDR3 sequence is CAWSVSSGSYEQYF. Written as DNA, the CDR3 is TGTGCCTGGAGTGTATCGAGCGGGTCCTACGAGCAGTACTTC.

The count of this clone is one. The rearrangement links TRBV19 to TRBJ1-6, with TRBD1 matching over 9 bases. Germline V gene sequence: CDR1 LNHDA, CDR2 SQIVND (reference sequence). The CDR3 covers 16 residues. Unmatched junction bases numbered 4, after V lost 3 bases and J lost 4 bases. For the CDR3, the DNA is TGTGCCAGTAGTATTACCGGGACAGGGTATAATTCACCCCTCCACTTT. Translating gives CASSITGTGYNSPLHF.

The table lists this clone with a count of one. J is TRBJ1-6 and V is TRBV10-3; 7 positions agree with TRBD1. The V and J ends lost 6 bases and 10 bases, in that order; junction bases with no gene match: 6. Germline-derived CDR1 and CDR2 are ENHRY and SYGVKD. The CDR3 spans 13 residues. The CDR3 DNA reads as TGTGCCATCAGCCGGGACAGTCCCTCACCCCTCCACTTT. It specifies CAISRDSPSPLHF.

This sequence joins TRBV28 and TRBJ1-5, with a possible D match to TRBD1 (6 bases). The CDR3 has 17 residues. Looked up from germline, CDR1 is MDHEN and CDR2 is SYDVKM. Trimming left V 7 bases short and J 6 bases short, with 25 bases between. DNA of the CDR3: TGTGCCAGCACCACCCGCCTGGGGGACATACGAGGTCAGCCCCAGCATTTT. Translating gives CASTTRLGDIRGQPQHF.

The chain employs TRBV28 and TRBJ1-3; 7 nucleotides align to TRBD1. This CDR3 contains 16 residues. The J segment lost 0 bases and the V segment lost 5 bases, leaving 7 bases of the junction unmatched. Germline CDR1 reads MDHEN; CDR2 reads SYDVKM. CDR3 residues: CASSPRPGGSGNTIYF. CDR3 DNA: TGTGCCAGCAGTCCCCGTCCAGGGGGCTCTGGAAACACCATATATTTT.

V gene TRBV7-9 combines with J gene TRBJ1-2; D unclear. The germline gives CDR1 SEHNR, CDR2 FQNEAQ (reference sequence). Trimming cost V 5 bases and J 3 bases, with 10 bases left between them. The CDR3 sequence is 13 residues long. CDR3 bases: TGTGCCAGCAGCGAGGGAGGATACTATGGCTACACCTTC. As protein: CASSEGGYYGYTF.

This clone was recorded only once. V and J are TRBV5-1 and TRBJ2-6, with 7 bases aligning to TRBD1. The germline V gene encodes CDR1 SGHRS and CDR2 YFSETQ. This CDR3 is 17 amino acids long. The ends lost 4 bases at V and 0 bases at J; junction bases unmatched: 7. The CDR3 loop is CASSEGTANSGANVLTF. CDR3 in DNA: TGCGCCAGCAGCGAAGGGACAGCGAACTCTGGGGCCAACGTCCTGACTTTC.

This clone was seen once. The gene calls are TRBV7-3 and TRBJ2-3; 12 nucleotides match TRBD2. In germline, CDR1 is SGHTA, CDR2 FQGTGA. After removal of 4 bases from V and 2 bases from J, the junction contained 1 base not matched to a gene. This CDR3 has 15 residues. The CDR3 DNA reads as TGTGCCAGCAGCTCTAGCGGGGGGGTCACAGATACGCAGTATTTT. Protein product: CASSSSGGVTDTQYF.

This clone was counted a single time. The CDR3 loop reads CAISDSPGLAGVYEQYF. As DNA, the CDR3 is TGTGCCATCAGTGATTCCCCCGGACTAGCGGGAGTGTACGAGCAGTACTTC. The genes are TRBV10-3 and TRBJ2-7; 13 positions agree with TRBD2. The CDR3 loop spans 17 amino acids. CDR1 is ENHRY, CDR2 SYGVKD, per germline. V lost 3 bases to trimming and J lost 4 bases; unmatched junction nucleotides: 9.

CDR3 amino acids: CSVEDDSGGGREQYF. The CDR3 region has the DNA TGCAGCGTTGAAGATGACAGCGGGGGGGGAAGAGAGCAGTACTTC. V and J are TRBV29-1 and TRBJ2-7; the match to TRBD2 covers 10 bases. The CDR3 is 15 amino acids. V shed 0 bases and J 7 bases; nucleotides not matched to a gene: 9. Germline CDR1 and CDR2: SQVTM and ANQGSEA.

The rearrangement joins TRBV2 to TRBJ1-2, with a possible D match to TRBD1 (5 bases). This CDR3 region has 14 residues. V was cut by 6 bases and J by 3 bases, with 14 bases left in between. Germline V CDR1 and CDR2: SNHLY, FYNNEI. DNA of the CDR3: TGTGCCAGCAGAGACGCTAGGGGATACTATGGCTACACCTTC. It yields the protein CASRDARGYYGYTF.

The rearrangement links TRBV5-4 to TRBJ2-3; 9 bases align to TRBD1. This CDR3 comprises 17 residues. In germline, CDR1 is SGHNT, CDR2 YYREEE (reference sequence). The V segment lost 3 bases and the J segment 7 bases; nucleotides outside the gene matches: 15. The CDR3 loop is CASSSGTGLGIGYTQYF. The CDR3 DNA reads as TGTGCCAGCAGCTCTGGGACAGGGTTGGGTATAGGATATACGCAGTATTTT.

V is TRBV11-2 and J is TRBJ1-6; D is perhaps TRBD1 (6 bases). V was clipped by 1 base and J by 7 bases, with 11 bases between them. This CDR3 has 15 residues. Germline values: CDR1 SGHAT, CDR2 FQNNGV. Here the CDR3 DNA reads TGTGCCAGCAGCTTAGTAGGGGACAAAAATTCACCCCTCCACTTT. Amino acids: CASSLVGDKNSPLHF.

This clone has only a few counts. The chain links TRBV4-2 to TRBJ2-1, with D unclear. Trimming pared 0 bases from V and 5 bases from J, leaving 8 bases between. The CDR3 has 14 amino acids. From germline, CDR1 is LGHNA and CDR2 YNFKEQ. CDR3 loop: CASSQDPRNNEQFF. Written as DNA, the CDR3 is TGTGCCAGCAGCCAAGATCCCAGGAACAATGAGCAGTTCTTC.

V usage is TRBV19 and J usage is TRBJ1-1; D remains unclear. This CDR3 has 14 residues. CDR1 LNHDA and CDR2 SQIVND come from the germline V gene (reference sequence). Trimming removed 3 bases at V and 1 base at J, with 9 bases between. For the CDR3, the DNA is TGTGCCAGTAGTATCGTTTTCCCGAACACTGAAGCTTTCTTT. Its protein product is CASSIVFPNTEAFF.

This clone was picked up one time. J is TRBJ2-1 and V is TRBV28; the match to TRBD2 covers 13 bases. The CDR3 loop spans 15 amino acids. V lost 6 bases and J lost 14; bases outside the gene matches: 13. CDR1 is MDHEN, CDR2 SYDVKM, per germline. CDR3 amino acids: CASSPGTSGEGGEFF. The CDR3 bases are TGTGCCAGCAGCCCAGGGACTAGCGGGGAGGGGGGAGAGTTCTTC.

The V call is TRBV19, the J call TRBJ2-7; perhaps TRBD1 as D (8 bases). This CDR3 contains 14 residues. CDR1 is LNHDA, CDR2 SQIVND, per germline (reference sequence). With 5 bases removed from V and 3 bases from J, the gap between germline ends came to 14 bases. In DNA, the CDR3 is TGTGCCAGTAGTTCACAGGGGGGGGTCTACGAGCAGTACTTC. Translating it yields CASSSQGGVYEQYF.